Only a few counts were recorded for the clone carrying this T cell receptor (beta chain). The sample is drawn from a study of cytomegalovirus exposure and HLA in healthy donors. Study-wide context: Later analysis reported that the roughly 120 validation repertoires shared the platform of the 500 to 750 first-cohort repertoires.

Produced via immunoSEQ multiplex PCR; TCRdb's table is partial and in-frame only. Of 250,000 or so clones in the sample, around 90% were seen once. The TCR was taken from a young woman in good health and CMV-seronegative. The sample consisted of PBMCs.

CDR3 residues: CASSLLAGSSYEQYF. CDR3 coding DNA: TGTGCCAGCAGCTTACTAGCGGGGAGCTCCTACGAGCAGTACTTC. J is TRBJ2-7 and V is TRBV7-3; 9 bases agree with TRBD2. The CDR3 consists of 15 residues. Trimming cost V 2 bases and J 0 bases; bases outside gene matches: 2. Germline CDR1 is SGHTA and CDR2 is FQGTGA. The entire variable domain, with the rest obtained from reference TRBV7-3 and TRBJ2-7, is as follows: GAGVSQTPSNKVTEKGKYVELRCDPISGHTALYWYRQSLGQGPEFLIYFQGTGAADDSGLPNDRFFAVRPEGSVSTLKIQRTERGDSAVYLCASSLLAGSSYEQYFGPGTRLTVT.